This TCR beta chain was retrieved from a study of metastatic and nonmetastatic thyroid tumors. The overall study: Patients with malignant and benign thyroid disease provided blood and tumor or nodule tissue, whose repertoires were compared. Study-level results: Significantly greater TCR beta diversity was reportedly found in malignant thyroid tumors than in benign nodules (in blood and tumor).

Germline CDR1 MDHEN, CDR2 SYDVKM. The CDR3 totals 14 residues. The V end lost 7 bases, the J end lost 4 bases, and 13 bases lay between the germline ends. This clone was observed at least ten times. Its antigen is currently unknown. No treatment of any kind had been given to any patient before thyroid surgery. As handled by the study authors: In papillary thyroid cancer, a distant-metastasis classifier was built using CDR3 differences across clinicopathological groups. TCRdb reanalyzed the PCR reads with MiXCR. In this record, the V and J calls reflect TCRdb's handling and not the investigators' own analysis. The sample has about 23,000 clones, approximately 24% seen once.

The TCR comes from a female donor with papillary thyroid cancer or a benign thyroid nodule (not recorded which). Some clones in this sample may be carry-over from other donors' samples. This chain joins TRBV28 and TRBJ1-4; D possibly corresponds to TRBD1 (5 bases). Sequencing was performed on blood. This CDR3 reads CASTLGQVNEKLFF. The DNA for the CDR3 is TGTGCCAGCACCCTGGGGCAGGTTAATGAAAAACTGTTTTTT. Complete variable domain (other parts from reference TRBV28 and TRBJ1-4): DVKVTQSSRYLVKRTGEKVFLECVQDMDHENMFWYRQDPGLGLRLIYFSYDVKMKEKGDIPEGYSVSREKKERFSLILESASTNQTSMYLCASTLGQVNEKLFFGSGTQLSVL.